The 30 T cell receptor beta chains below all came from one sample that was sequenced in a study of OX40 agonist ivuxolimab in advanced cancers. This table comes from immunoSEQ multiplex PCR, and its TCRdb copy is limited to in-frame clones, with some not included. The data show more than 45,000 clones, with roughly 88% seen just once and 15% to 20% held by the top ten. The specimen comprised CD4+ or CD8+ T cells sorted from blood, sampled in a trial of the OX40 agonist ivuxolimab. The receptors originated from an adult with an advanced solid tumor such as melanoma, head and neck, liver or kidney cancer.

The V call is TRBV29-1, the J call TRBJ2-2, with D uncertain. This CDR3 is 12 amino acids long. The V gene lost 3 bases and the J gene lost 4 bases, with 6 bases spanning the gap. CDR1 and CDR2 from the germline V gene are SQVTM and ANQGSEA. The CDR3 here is CSVEVTTGELFF. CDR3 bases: TGCAGCGTTGAGGTTACCACCGGGGAGCTGTTTTTT.

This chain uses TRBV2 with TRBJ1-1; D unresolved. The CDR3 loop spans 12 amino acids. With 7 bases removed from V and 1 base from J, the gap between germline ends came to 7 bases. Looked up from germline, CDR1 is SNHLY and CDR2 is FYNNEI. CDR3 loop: CASMFWNTEAFF. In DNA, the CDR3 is TGTGCCAGCATGTTCTGGAACACTGAAGCTTTCTTT.

The CDR3 protein is CASSQTSNEETQYF. The CDR3 region has the DNA TGTGCCAGCAGCCAGACTAGCAATGAGGAGACCCAGTACTTC. The V gene is TRBV7-8, the J gene TRBJ2-5; 7 nucleotides align to TRBD2. Germline loops: CDR1 SGHVS, CDR2 FQNEAQ. V shed 5 bases, J shed 5 bases, and the junction held 8 bases outside the gene matches. This CDR3 region has 14 residues.

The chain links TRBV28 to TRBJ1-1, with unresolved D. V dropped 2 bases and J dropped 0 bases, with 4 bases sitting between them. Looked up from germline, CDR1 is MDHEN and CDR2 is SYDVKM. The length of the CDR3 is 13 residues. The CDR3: CASSLGLNTEAFF. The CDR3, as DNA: TGTGCCAGCAGTTTAGGATTGAACACTGAAGCTTTCTTT.

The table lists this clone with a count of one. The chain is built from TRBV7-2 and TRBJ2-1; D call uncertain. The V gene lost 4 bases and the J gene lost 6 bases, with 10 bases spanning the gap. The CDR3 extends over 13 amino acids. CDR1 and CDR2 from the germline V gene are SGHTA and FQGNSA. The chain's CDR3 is CASSSPLFNEQFF. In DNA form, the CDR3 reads TGTGCCAGCAGCTCCCCCCTTTTCAATGAGCAGTTCTTC.

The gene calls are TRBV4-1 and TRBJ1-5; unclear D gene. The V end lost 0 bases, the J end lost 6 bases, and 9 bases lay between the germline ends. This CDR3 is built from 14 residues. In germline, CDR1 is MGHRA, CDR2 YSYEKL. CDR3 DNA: TGCGCCAGCAGCCAAGACCTTACGGGTCAGCCCCAGCATTTT. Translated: CASSQDLTGQPQHF.

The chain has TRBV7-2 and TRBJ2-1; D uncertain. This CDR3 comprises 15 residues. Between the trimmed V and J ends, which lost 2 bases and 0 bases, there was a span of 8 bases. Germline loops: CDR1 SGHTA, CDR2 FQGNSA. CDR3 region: CASSLLESSYNEQFF. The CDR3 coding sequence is TGTGCCAGCAGCTTATTGGAGAGCTCCTACAATGAGCAGTTCTTC.

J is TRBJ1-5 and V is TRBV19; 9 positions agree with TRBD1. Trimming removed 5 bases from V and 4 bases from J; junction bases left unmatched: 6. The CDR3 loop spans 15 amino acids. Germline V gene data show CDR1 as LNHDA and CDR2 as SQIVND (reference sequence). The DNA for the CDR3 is TGTGCCAGTAGTGTCGGGACAGGGATTAATCAGCCCCAGCATTTT. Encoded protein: CASSVGTGINQPQHF.

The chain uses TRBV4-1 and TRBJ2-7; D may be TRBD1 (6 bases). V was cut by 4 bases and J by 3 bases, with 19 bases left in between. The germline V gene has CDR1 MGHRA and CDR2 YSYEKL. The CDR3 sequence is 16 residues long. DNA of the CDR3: TGCGCCAGCAGCCCCAAACCCCCGGGACACCTCTACGAGCAGTACTTC. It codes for CASSPKPPGHLYEQYF.

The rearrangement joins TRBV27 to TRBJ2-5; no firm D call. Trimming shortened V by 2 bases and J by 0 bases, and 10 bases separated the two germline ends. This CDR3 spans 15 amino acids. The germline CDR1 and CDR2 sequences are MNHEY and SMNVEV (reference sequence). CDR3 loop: CASSLDTAYQETQYF. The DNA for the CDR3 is TGTGCCAGCAGTTTAGACACAGCGTACCAAGAGACCCAGTACTTC.

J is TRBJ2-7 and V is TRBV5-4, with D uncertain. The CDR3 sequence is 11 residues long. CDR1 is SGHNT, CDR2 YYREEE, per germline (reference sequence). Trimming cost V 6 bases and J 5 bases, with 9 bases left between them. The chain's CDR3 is CASIPVDEQYF. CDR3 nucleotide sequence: TGTGCCAGCATTCCGGTGGACGAGCAGTACTTC. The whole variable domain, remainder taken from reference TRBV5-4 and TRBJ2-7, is ETGVTQSPTHLIKTRGQQVTLRCSSQSGHNTVSWYQQALGQGPQFIFQYYREEENGRGNFPPRFSGLQFPNYSSELNVNALELDDSALYLCASIPVDEQYFGPGTRLTVT.

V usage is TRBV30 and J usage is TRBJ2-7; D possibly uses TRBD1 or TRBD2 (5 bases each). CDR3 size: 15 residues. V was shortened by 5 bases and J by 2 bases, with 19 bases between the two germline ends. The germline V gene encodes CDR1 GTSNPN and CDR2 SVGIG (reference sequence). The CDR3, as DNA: TGTGCCTGGCCCGGGGCGGACCCTAGTCCCTACGAGCAGTACTTC. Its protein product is CAWPGADPSPYEQYF.

The CDR3 DNA is TGTGCCAGCAGCTTGGGGGGATCGATCACTGAAGCTTTCTTT. This codes for CASSLGGSITEAFF. The chain uses TRBV7-6 and TRBJ1-1; tentative D call: TRBD1 (5 bases). Per germline, CDR1 SGHVS and CDR2 FNYEAQ. V lost 3 bases and J 4 bases, leaving 12 bases between the germline ends. The CDR3 consists of 14 residues. Looking up the rest from reference TRBV7-6 and TRBJ1-1 gives the full variable domain: GAGVSQSPRYKVTKRGQDVALRCDPISGHVSLYWYRQALGQGPEFLTYFNYEAQQDKSGLPNDRFSAERPEGSISTLTIQRTEQRDSAMYRCASSLGGSITEAFFGQGTRLTVV.

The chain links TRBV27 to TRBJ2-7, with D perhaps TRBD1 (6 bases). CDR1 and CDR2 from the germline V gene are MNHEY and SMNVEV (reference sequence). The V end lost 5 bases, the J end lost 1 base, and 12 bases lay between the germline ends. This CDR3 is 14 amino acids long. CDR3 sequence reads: CASSPTGASYEQYF. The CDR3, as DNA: TGTGCCAGCAGTCCGACAGGAGCATCCTACGAGCAGTACTTC.

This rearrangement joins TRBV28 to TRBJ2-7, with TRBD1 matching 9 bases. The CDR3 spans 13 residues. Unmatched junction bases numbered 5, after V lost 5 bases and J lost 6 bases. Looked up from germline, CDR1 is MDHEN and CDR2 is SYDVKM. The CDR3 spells CASSMRDRVEQYF. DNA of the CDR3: TGTGCCAGCAGTATGCGGGACAGGGTCGAGCAGTACTTC.

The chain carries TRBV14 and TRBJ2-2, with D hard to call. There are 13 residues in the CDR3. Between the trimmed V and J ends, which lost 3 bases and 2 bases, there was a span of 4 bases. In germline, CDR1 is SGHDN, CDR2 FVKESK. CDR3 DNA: TGTGCCAGCAGCCAGTCTAACACCGGGGAGCTGTTTTTT. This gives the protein CASSQSNTGELFF. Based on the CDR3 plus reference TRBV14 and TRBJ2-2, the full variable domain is EAGVTQFPSHSVIEKGQTVTLRCDPISGHDNLYWYRRVMGKEIKFLLHFVKESKQDESGMPNNRFLAERTGGTYSTLKVQPAELEDSGVYFCASSQSNTGELFFGEGSRLTVL.

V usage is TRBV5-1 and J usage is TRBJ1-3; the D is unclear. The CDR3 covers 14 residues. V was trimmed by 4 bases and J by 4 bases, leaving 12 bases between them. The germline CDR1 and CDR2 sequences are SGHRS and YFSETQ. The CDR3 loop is CASSLDGGGNTIYF. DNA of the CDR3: TGCGCCAGCAGCCTGGACGGTGGGGGAAACACCATATATTTT.

The CDR3, as DNA: TGTGCCAGCAGCTTAAGGGACAGGGACATACATGGCTACACCTTC. This encodes CASSLRDRDIHGYTF. The V and J genes are TRBV7-8 and TRBJ1-2, with 9 bases that match TRBD1. V was pared by 2 bases and J by 6 bases, with 7 bases of the junction left unmatched. The CDR3 sequence is 15 residues long. The germline V gene has CDR1 SGHVS and CDR2 FQNEAQ.

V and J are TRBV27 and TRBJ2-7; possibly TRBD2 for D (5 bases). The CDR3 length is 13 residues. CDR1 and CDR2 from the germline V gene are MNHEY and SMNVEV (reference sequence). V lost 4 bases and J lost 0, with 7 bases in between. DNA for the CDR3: TGTGCCAGCAGTTCCGGGATCTCCTACGAGCAGTACTTC. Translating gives CASSSGISYEQYF.

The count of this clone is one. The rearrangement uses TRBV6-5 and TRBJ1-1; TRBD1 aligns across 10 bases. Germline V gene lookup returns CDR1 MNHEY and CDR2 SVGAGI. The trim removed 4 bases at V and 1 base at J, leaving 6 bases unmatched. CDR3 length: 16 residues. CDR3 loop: CASSSGQGWANTEAFF. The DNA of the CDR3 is TGTGCCAGCAGTTCGGGACAGGGGTGGGCGAACACTGAAGCTTTCTTT.

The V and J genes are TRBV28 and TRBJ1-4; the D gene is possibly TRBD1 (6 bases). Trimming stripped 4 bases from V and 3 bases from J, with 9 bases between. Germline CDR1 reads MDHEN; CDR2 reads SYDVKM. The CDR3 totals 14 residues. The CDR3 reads CASSSPGANEKLFF. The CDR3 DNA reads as TGTGCCAGCAGTTCCCCAGGGGCTAATGAAAAACTGTTTTTT.

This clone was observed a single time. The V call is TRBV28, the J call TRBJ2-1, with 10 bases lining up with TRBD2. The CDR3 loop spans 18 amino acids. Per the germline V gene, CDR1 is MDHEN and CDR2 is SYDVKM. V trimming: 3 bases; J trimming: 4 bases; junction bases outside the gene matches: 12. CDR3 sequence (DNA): TGTGCCAGCAGTTTGGTTGATATTCTAGCGGGAGAGTACAATGAGCAGTTCTTC. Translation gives CASSLVDILAGEYNEQFF. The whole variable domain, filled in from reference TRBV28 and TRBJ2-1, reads DVKVTQSSRYLVKRTGEKVFLECVQDMDHENMFWYRQDPGLGLRLIYFSYDVKMKEKGDIPEGYSVSREKKERFSLILESASTNQTSMYLCASSLVDILAGEYNEQFFGPGTRLTVL.

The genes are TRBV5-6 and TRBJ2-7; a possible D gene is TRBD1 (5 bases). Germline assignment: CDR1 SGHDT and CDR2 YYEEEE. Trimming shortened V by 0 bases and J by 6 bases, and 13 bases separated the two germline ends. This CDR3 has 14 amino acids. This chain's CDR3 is CASSLENTGFEQYF. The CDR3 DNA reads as TGTGCCAGCAGCTTGGAGAACACAGGTTTCGAGCAGTACTTC. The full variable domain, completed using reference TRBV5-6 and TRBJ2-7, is DAGVTQSPTHLIKTRGQQVTLRCSPKSGHDTVSWYQQALGQGPQFIFQYYEEEERQRGNFPDRFSGHQFPNYSSELNVNALLLGDSALYLCASSLENTGFEQYFGPGTRLTVT.

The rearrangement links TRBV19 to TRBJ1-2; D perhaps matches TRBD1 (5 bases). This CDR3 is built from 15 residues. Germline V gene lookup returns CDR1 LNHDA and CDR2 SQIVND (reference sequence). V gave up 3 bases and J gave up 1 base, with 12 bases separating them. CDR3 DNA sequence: TGTGCCAGTAGTATCGCCCCGACAGATAACTATGGCTACACCTTC. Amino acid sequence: CASSIAPTDNYGYTF.

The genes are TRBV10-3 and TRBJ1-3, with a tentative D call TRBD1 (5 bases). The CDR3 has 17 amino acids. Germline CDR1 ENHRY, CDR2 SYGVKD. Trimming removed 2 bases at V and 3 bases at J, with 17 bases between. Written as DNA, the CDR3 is TGTGCCATCAGTGAGCTCGGGACGGAGCAATTTGGAAACACCATATATTTT. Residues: CAISELGTEQFGNTIYF.

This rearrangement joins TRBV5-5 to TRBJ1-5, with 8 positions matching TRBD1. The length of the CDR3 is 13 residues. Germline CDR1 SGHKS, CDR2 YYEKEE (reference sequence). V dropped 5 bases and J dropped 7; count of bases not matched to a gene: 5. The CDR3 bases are TGTGCCAGCAGACTTACAGGGGGACAGCCCCAGCATTTT. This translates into CASRLTGGQPQHF.

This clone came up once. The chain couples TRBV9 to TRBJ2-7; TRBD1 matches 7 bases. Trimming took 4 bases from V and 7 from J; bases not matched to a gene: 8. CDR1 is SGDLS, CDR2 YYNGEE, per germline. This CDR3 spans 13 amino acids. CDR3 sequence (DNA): TGTGCCAGCAGCCTCGGACAGGAATCTGAGCAGTACTTC. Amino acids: CASSLGQESEQYF.

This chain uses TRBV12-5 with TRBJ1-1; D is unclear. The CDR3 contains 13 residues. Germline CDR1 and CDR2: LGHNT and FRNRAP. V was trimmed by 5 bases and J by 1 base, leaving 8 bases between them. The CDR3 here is CASGPDGNTEAFF. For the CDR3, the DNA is TGTGCTAGTGGTCCAGACGGGAACACTGAAGCTTTCTTT.

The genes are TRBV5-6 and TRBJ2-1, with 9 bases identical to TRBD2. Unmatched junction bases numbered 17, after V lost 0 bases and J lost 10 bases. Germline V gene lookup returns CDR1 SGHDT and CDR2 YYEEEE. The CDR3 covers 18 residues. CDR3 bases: TGTGCCAGCAGCTTGGCCCTTAGCGGGGGCCCCCTAAGTCAAGAGCAGTTCTTC. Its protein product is CASSLALSGGPLSQEQFF.

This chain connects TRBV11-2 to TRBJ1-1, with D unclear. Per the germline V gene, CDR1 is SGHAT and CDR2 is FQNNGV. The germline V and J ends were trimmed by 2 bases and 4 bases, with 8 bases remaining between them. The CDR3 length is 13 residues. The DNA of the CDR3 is TGTGCCAGCAGCTTAAGACACGGCACTGAAGCTTTCTTT. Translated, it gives CASSLRHGTEAFF.